Listed below are T cell receptor beta chains from one sample, sequenced in a study of T cell responses to AZD1222 COVID-19 vaccine. The method was immunoSEQ multiplex PCR; TCRdb's version includes in-frame clones alone and lacks a portion of them. There are roughly 110,000 clones in the sample; around 93% occur only once, and approximately 9.3% lies in the top ten. The source was peripheral blood, collected 28 days after the second AZD1222 dose. The receptors originated from an adult who received the AZD1222 COVID-19 vaccine. Both conserved end residues are part of each CDR3. The D gene is left open where the match is weak. Size is omitted from some rows. Given values are once, few, many or a class for expanded clones.

j_call	v_call	d_call	clone_size	cdr3_nt	cdr3_aa
TRBJ1-5	TRBV19	TRBD1	NA	TGTGCCACCGGTGGGACAGGGCCGGGCCAGCCCCAGCATTTT	CATGGTGPGQPQHF
TRBJ2-1	TRBV4-3	TRBD2	NA	TGCGCCAGCAGCCAACCGCCTACCCCTTTAACGGGGGGCAATGAGCAGTTCTTC	CASSQPPTPLTGGNEQFF
TRBJ1-5	TRBV19	NA	NA	TGTGCCAGTAGTATAGGCCCCGAACTCGCTAAAAAAATCACTGACGGTGTATATGGTCAGCCCCAGCATTTT	CASSIGPELAKKITDGVYGQPQHF
TRBJ1-5	TRBV21-1	NA	NA	TGTGCCAGCAGCGCGCGACTCCTCGTCGGCAATCAGCCCCAGCATTTT	CASSARLLVGNQPQHF
TRBJ2-7	TRBV5-5	NA	NA	TGTGCCAGCAGCTTGAGTGCGGGACCCTACGAGCAGTACTTC	CASSLSAGPYEQYF
TRBJ2-1	TRBV24-1	TRBD1	NA	TGTGCCACCAGTGAGCCTCAGGGGGCCCCCTACAATGAGCAGTTCTTC	CATSEPQGAPYNEQFF
TRBJ1-3	TRBV7-2	NA	NA	TGTGCCAGCAGCTCCTCGACAGGTGGAAACACCATATATTTT	CASSSSTGGNTIYF
TRBJ1-5	TRBV29-1	TRBD1	once	TGCAGCGTTGGACAGGGAAGCAATCAGCCCCAGCATTTT	CSVGQGSNQPQHF
TRBJ2-1	TRBV3-1/TRBV3-2	NA	NA	TGTGCCAGCAGCCCGCCGACAGGTCCCCTTGGGCAGTTCTTC	CASSPPTGPLGQFF
TRBJ2-2	TRBV30	TRBD2	NA	TGTGCCTGGAGCAGGGGACTAGCGGGGGGAGAGAACACCGGGGAGCTGTTTTTT	CAWSRGLAGGENTGELFF
TRBJ2-1	TRBV2	NA	NA	TGTGCCAGCAGTGACCTTGGTAGTAGAGGCACCTACAATGAGCAGTTCTTC	CASSDLGSRGTYNEQFF
TRBJ1-4	TRBV5-1	TRBD1	NA	TGCGCCAGCAGCTTGGTGGCTTTAGGGACAGGGGCTGAAAAACTGTTTTTT	CASSLVALGTGAEKLFF
TRBJ2-1	TRBV2	NA	once	TGTGCCAGCAGTGAGGGCGGCCCCTCCTACAATGAGCAGTTCTTC	CASSEGGPSYNEQFF
TRBJ1-6	TRBV6-5	NA	NA	TGTGCCAGCAGACCAGGGGTTTATAATTCACCCCTCCACTTT	CASRPGVYNSPLHF
TRBJ1-6	TRBV4-2	NA	NA	TGTGCCAGCAGCCAAGAGGGGGGGCGGACCTATAATTCACCCCTCCACTTT	CASSQEGGRTYNSPLHF
TRBJ2-2	TRBV5-1	NA	NA	TGCGCCAGCAGCTTGTTGGGCGCGCACACCGGGGAGCTGTTTTTT	CASSLLGAHTGELFF
TRBJ1-2	TRBV5-6	NA	NA	TGTGCCAGCAGCTTTGGAGTGGAGGATGGCTACACCTTC	CASSFGVEDGYTF
TRBJ1-1	TRBV6-2/TRBV6-3	NA	NA	TGTGCCAGCAGTTACATAGAGAACACTGAAGCTTTCTTT	CASSYIENTEAFF
TRBJ1-3	TRBV6-5	NA	NA	TGTGCCAGCAGGGGAACCTCTGGAAACACCATATATTTT	CASRGTSGNTIYF
TRBJ1-5	TRBV11-2	NA	NA	TGTGCCAGCAGTTACACAGGGAGTGGCAATCAGCCCCAGCATTTT	CASSYTGSGNQPQHF
TRBJ2-2	TRBV4-3	NA	NA	TGCGCCAGCAGCCAAGATCGCTACACCGGGGAGCTGTTTTTT	CASSQDRYTGELFF
TRBJ2-7	TRBV4-1	TRBD2	NA	TGCGCCAGCAGCCAGGCATGGACTAGTTTGAGCGAGCAGTACTTC	CASSQAWTSLSEQYF
TRBJ2-5	TRBV19	NA	NA	TGTGCCAGTAGTATGACCAGGAAGGAGACCCAGTACTTC	CASSMTRKETQYF
TRBJ1-2	TRBV27	TRBD1	NA	TGTGCCAGCAGTTTACGGGCCACAGGGGGTCATGGCTACACCTTC	CASSLRATGGHGYTF
TRBJ2-2	TRBV5-1	NA	once	TGCGCCAGCAGCTTGGTGGGAACCGGGGAGCTGTTTTTT	CASSLVGTGELFF